Listed here is a single T cell receptor (beta chain). Its target is unknown. The data derive from a study of graft-versus-host responses after intestinal transplantation. The protocol was immunoSEQ multiplex PCR, while the TCRdb copy is restricted to in-frame clones and leaves out a portion. The sample yields 130,000 to 150,000 clones, over 90% seen once. Trimming stripped 6 bases from V and 1 base from J, with 9 bases between. CDR3 length: 13 amino acids. Germline lookup yields CDR1 MNHNS and CDR2 SASEGT. Sample: unstimulated CD4+ T cells sorted from spleen or lymph node cells, taken before intestinal transplant. The rearrangement links TRBV6-1 to TRBJ1-1; D remains ambiguous. This receptor was taken from a human donor who received an intestinal transplant. For the CDR3, the DNA is TGTGCCAGCAGGGGCGCCACGAACACTGAAGCTTTCTTT. Translation: CASRGATNTEAFF.